These 20 T cell receptor beta chains were all obtained from the same sample, sequenced in a study of cytomegalovirus exposure and HLA in healthy donors (TCRdb year 2017). The receptor library was made with the immunoSEQ multiplex PCR assay. For the multiplex PCR, a mixture combining 60 forward primers for TCR Vbeta segments and 13 reverse primers for TCR Jbeta segments was used. In TCRdb, the immuneACCESS table is reduced to in-frame sequences with V and J assigned. These tables do not hold every clone; where another copy was compared, an unresolved V gene accounts for under half, and the others remain unexplained. Within this sample are 200,000 or so clones, with about 79% of them counted one time only. Of the sample, 0.098% falls within the top ten clones. The material sequenced was PBMCs. These receptors were collected from a boy aged 2 to 9 in good health and CMV-seronegative.

The chain has TRBV4-3 and TRBJ1-2; D perhaps matches TRBD1 (5 bases). The CDR3 runs to 15 residues. V shed 4 bases and J shed 0 bases, with 12 bases lying between them. The germline V gene encodes CDR1 LGHNA and CDR2 YSLEER. CDR3 in DNA: TGCGCCAGCAGCCTACAGGCGGCGACTAACTATGGCTACACCTTC. It is translated as CASSLQAATNYGYTF.

The chain employs TRBV7-6 and TRBJ1-6; D is undetermined. The germline CDR1 and CDR2 sequences are SGHVS and FNYEAQ. This CDR3 is built from 13 residues. V lost 5 bases to trimming and J lost 8 bases, with 10 bases between them. The CDR3 DNA reads as TGTGCCAGCAGCCTAGGAGAGTATTCACCCCTCCACTTT. It is translated as CASSLGEYSPLHF.

V and J are TRBV7-9 and TRBJ1-4; 8 bases map to TRBD1. This CDR3 has 16 amino acids. V lost 5 bases and J lost 4; bases outside the gene matches: 9. CDR1 is SEHNR and CDR2 is FQNEAQ in the germline V gene (reference sequence). CDR3 region: CASSPRTGRINEKLFF. CDR3 sequence (DNA): TGTGCCAGCAGCCCCCGGACAGGGCGGATTAATGAAAAACTGTTTTTT.

The chain employs TRBV18 and TRBJ2-5; 10 bases agree with TRBD1. The CDR3 contains 17 residues. V lost 0 bases and J lost 4; bases outside the gene matches: 8. From germline, CDR1 is KGHSH and CDR2 LQKENI. The CDR3 here is CASSPPGQGVWGETQYF. The CDR3 nucleotides are TGTGCCAGCTCACCACCCGGACAGGGGGTGTGGGGAGAGACCCAGTACTTC.

The chain is built from TRBV7-9 and TRBJ2-3, with TRBD1 identical over 7 bases. The junction had 7 bases not matched to a gene; V was cut back by 0 bases and J by 1 base. Germline assignment: CDR1 SEHNR and CDR2 FQNEAQ (reference sequence). The CDR3 totals 17 residues. In DNA, the CDR3 is TGTGCCAGCAGCTTAGCGCGACAGGGCTTGGGCACAGATACGCAGTATTTT. This encodes CASSLARQGLGTDTQYF.

The chain uses TRBV27 and TRBJ2-1; D is perhaps TRBD2 (6 bases). Germline lookup yields CDR1 MNHEY and CDR2 SMNVEV (reference sequence). The CDR3 loop spans 18 amino acids. Trimming took 7 bases from V and 4 from J, leaving 26 bases between them. The DNA for the CDR3 is TGTGCCAGCAATTCACGGGGGATAACTAGGTCGGCTTACAATGAGCAGTTCTTC. Protein product: CASNSRGITRSAYNEQFF.

This clone has a single count. The rearrangement joins TRBV7-3 to TRBJ2-3; 10 bases are shared with TRBD2. The CDR3 is 15 residues long. CDR1 and CDR2 from the germline V gene are SGHTA and FQGTGA. The V gene end was trimmed by 5 bases and the J gene end by 2 bases; junction bases not matched to a gene: 4. CDR3 coding DNA: TGTGCCAGCAGCCCTAGCGGGGGTTTCACAGATACGCAGTATTTT. This encodes CASSPSGGFTDTQYF.

The chain uses TRBV5-5 and TRBJ1-2, with 8 bases lining up with TRBD1. Trimming took 2 bases from V and 6 from J; bases not matched to a gene: 6. The CDR3 length is 14 residues. Germline CDR1 reads SGHKS; CDR2 reads YYEKEE (reference sequence). The CDR3 region has the DNA TGTGCCAGCAGCTTACAGGGGGATGAGCATGGCTACACCTTC. This translates into CASSLQGDEHGYTF.

The rearrangement joins TRBV6-6 to TRBJ1-2; the D gene is possibly TRBD1 (6 bases). V lost 4 bases and J 3 bases, leaving 12 bases between the germline ends. Germline CDR1 is MNHNY and CDR2 is SVGAGI (reference sequence). The CDR3 is 14 amino acids. The CDR3 DNA follows: TGTGCCAGCAGTTTCCCTCACAGGGACTATGGCTACACCTTC. Amino acids: CASSFPHRDYGYTF.

The chain recombines TRBV27 with TRBJ2-7; the D is unclear. Trimming removed 5 bases at V and 5 bases at J, with 13 bases between. Germline loops: CDR1 MNHEY, CDR2 SMNVEV (reference sequence). This CDR3 is 13 amino acids long. The CDR3 loop is CASSGGYFDEQYF. DNA for the CDR3: TGTGCCAGCAGTGGTGGTTACTTTGACGAGCAGTACTTC.

The V gene is TRBV29-1, the J gene TRBJ1-1, with D hard to call. CDR3 size: 11 residues. Deletions cut 5 bases from V and 1 base from J, with 5 bases between. Looked up from germline, CDR1 is SQVTM and CDR2 is ANQGSEA. The CDR3, as DNA: TGCAGCGTTTCCGGGAACACTGAAGCTTTCTTT. It is translated as CSVSGNTEAFF.

In the case of this clone: The junction and the germline gene differ at one end; a read error may be behind it. The V call is TRBV5-6, the J call TRBJ1-2; a weak D match, TRBD1 (6 bases). Germline V gene sequence: CDR1 SGHDT, CDR2 YYEEEE. The CDR3 contains 13 residues. The CDR3 region is CVSSSLGQSGYTF. Written as DNA, the CDR3 is TGTGTCAGCAGCTCCTTAGGACAGAGTGGCTACACCTTC.

This chain uses TRBV6-5 with TRBJ2-1, with TRBD2 as a possible D gene (7 bases). V was cut by 4 bases and J by 7 bases, with 14 bases left in between. Germline CDR1 is MNHEY and CDR2 is SVGAGI. This CDR3 comprises 14 residues. For the CDR3, the DNA is TGTGCCAGCAGTTGGAGGGGGGGCAGGAATGAGCAGTTCTTC. The encoded protein is CASSWRGGRNEQFF.

The rearrangement joins TRBV6-1 to TRBJ2-7; 7 bases align to TRBD1. Trimming cost V 7 bases and J 2 bases; bases outside gene matches: 11. This CDR3 is built from 15 residues. The germline CDR1 and CDR2 sequences are MNHNS and SASEGT. CDR3 nucleotides: TGTGCCAGCACTTCGATCCGGGACAGCCCCTACGAGCAGTACTTC. Protein product: CASTSIRDSPYEQYF.

This chain links TRBV5-4 with TRBJ2-2, with a weak D call TRBD2 (6 bases). CDR1 and CDR2 (germline): SGHNT, YYREEE (reference sequence). This CDR3 spans 17 amino acids. Between the trimmed V and J ends, which lost 6 bases and 0 bases, there was a span of 18 bases. CDR3 sequence: CASTEKTGSANTGELFF. The DNA for the CDR3 is TGTGCCAGCACCGAAAAAACCGGGAGCGCGAACACCGGGGAGCTGTTTTTT.

This clone was seen a few times. Here the CDR3 DNA reads TGTGCCAGCAGTAGTGGACAGGGTGACTGGATCCAAGAGACCCAGTACTTC. Translation gives CASSSGQGDWIQETQYF. The chain has TRBV27 and TRBJ2-5; the match to TRBD1 covers 8 bases. Germline values: CDR1 MNHEY, CDR2 SMNVEV (reference sequence). This CDR3 has 17 residues. The V gene end was trimmed by 5 bases and the J gene end by 1 base; junction bases not matched to a gene: 12.

This clone was detected only once. The gene calls are TRBV6-5 and TRBJ2-7, with D uncertain. Germline values: CDR1 MNHEY, CDR2 SVGAGI. The V gene lost 4 bases and the J gene lost 4 bases, with 8 bases spanning the gap. There are 12 residues in the CDR3. The CDR3 spells CASSSGRYEQYF. The CDR3 coding sequence is TGTGCCAGCAGTTCCGGTCGATACGAGCAGTACTTC.

V is TRBV6-1 and J is TRBJ2-3, with D possibly matching TRBD2 (6 bases). The germline CDR1 and CDR2 sequences are MNHNS and SASEGT. Deletions cut 10 bases from V and 3 bases from J, with 8 bases between. This CDR3 region has 11 residues. CDR3 nucleotide sequence: TGTGCCACCCTAGCGACAGATACGCAGTATTTT. Protein sequence: CATLATDTQYF.

This rearrangement joins TRBV15 to TRBJ2-5; 8 nucleotides align to TRBD2. The germline CDR1 and CDR2 sequences are LNHNV and YYDKDF (reference sequence). CDR3 length equals 19 residues. With V trimmed by 0 bases and J by 1 base, 13 bases remained unmatched. The CDR3 spells CATSRDLAGGAFGQETQYF. The CDR3 DNA follows: TGTGCCACCAGCAGAGATCTGGCCGGGGGGGCATTCGGCCAAGAGACCCAGTACTTC. The complete variable domain, with remaining parts taken from reference TRBV15 and TRBJ2-5, reads DAMVIQNPRYQVTQFGKPVTLSCSQTLNHNVMYWYQQKSSQAPKLLFHYYDKDFNNEADTPDNFQSRRPNTSFCFLDIRSPGLGDTAMYLCATSRDLAGGAFGQETQYFGPGTRLLVL.

The gene calls are TRBV4-3 and TRBJ2-1; maybe TRBD2 (5 bases). Germline CDR1 is LGHNA and CDR2 is YSLEER. V was cut by 0 bases and J by 9 bases, with 9 bases left in between. The CDR3 has 13 amino acids. The chain's CDR3 is CASSQEGRGEQFF. CDR3 sequence (DNA): TGCGCCAGCAGCCAAGAGGGTCGGGGTGAGCAGTTCTTC.